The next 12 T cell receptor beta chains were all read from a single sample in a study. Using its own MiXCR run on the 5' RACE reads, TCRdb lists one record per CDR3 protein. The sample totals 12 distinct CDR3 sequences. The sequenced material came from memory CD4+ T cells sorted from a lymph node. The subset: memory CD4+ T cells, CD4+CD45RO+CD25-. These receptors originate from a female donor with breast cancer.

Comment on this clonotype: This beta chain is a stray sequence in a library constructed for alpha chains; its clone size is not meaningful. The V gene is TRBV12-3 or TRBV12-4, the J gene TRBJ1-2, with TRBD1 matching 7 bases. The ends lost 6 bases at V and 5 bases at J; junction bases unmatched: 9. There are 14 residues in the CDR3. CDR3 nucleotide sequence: TGTGCCAGCAGCATGTTCGGGACAGATTATGGCTACACCTTC. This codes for CASSMFGTDYGYTF.

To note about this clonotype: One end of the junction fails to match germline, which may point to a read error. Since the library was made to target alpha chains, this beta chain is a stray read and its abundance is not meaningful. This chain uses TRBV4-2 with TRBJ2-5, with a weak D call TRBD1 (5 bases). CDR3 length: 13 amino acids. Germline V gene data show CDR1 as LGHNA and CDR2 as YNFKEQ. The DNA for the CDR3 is TGCGCCAGCAGCCAAAGGACACGGGAGACCCAGTACTTC. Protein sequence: CASSQRTRETQYF.

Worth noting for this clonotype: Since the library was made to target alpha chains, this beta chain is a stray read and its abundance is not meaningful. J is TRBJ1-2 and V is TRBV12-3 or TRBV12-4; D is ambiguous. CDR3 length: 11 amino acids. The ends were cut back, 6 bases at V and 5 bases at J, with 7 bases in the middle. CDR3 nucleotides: TGTGCCAGCAGCACCGGTTATGGCTACACCTTC. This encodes CASSTGYGYTF.

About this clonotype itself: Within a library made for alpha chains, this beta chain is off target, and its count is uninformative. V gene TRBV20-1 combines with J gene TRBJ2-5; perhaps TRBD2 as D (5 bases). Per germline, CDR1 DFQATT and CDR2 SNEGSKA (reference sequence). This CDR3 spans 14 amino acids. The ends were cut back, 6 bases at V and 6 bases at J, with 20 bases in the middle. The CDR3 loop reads CSALLLVFTKTQYF. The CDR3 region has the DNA TGCAGTGCGCTATTACTAGTTTTCACAAAGACCCAGTACTTC.

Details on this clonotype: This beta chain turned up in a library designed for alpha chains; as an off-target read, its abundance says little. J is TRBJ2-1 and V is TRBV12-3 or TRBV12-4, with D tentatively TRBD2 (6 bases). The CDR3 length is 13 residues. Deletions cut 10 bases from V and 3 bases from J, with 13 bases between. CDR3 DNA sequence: TGTGCCACCCAGGGACTTCGCTACAATGAGCAGTTCTTC. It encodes CATQGLRYNEQFF.

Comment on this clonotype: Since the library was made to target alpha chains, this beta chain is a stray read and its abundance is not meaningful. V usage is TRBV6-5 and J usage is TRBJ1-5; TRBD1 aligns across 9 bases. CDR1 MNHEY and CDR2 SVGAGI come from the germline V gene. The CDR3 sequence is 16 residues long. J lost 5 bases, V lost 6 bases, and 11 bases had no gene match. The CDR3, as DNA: TGTGCCAGCAGGAGCGGGACAGGGTATTCATATCAGCCCCAGCATTTT. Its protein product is CASRSGTGYSYQPQHF.

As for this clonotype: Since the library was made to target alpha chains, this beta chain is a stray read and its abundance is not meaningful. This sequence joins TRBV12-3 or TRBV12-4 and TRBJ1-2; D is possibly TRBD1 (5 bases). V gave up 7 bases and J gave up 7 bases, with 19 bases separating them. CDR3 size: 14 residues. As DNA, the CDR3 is TGTGCCAGCACCCGCGGCTGGGGCGAGAGTGGCTACACCTTC. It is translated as CASTRGWGESGYTF.

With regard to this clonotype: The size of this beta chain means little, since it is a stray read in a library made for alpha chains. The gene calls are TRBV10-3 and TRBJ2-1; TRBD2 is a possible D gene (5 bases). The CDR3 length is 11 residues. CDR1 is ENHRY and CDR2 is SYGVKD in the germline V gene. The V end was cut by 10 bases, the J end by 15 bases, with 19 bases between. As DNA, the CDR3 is TGTGCCAGCAGCTCCGGACTCCGTTGGTTCTTC. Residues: CASSSGLRWFF.

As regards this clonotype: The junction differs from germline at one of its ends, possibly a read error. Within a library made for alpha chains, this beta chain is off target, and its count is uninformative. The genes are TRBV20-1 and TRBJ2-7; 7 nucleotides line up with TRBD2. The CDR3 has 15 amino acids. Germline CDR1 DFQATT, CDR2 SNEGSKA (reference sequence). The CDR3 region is CRARELAGHSYEQYF. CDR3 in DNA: TGCCGTGCTAGGGAGTTAGCGGGCCACTCCTACGAGCAGTACTTC.

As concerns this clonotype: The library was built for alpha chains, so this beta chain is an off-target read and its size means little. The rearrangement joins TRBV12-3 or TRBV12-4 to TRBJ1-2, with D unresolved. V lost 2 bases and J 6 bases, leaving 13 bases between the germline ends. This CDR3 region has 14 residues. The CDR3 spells CASSLRYLGDGYTF. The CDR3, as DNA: TGTGCCAGCAGTTTACGGTACCTTGGGGATGGCTACACCTTC.

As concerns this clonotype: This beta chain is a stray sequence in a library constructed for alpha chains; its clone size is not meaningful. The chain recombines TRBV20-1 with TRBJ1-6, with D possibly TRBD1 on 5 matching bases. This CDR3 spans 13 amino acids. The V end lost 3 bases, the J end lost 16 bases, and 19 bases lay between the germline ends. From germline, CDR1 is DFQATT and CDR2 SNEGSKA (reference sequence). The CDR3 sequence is CSARGQEDSLLHF. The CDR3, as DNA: TGCAGTGCTAGGGGGCAGGAGGATTCACTTCTCCACTTT.

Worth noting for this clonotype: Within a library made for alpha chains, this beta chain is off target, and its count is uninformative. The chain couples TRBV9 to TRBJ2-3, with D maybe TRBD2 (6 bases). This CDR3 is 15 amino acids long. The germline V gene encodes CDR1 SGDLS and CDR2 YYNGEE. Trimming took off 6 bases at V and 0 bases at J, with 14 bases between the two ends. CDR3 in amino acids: CASTRGGRSTDTQYF. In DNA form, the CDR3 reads TGTGCCAGCACCCGGGGAGGAAGGAGCACAGATACGCAGTATTTT.